Below are 16 T cell receptor beta chains sequenced from a single sample in a study of T cells in tuberculosis. Sequenced by immunoSEQ multiplex PCR; TCRdb stores in-frame clones only, minus some. This sample has tens of thousands of clones, with 90% found just once. The sample taken for sequencing was PBMCs. These receptors were obtained from a donor aged 10 to 29 with latent tuberculosis or without tuberculosis infection.

The V and J genes are TRBV10-2 and TRBJ1-3; D is possibly TRBD1 (5 bases). The CDR3 is 13 amino acids. The V end was cut by 7 bases, the J end by 3 bases, with 10 bases between. Germline lookup yields CDR1 WSHSY and CDR2 SAAADI. CDR3 bases: TGCGCCAGCAAATTGCAGGGTGGAAACACCATATATTTT. This gives the protein CASKLQGGNTIYF.

This sequence joins TRBV11-2 and TRBJ2-1; D not resolved. V lost 0 bases, J lost 0 bases, and 9 bases lay in between. This CDR3 has 16 residues. In germline, CDR1 is SGHAT, CDR2 FQNNGV. The CDR3: CASSLDAASSYNEQFF. The DNA of the CDR3 is TGTGCCAGCAGCTTAGATGCAGCGAGCTCCTACAATGAGCAGTTCTTC. Filled out from reference TRBV11-2 and TRBJ2-1, the complete variable domain reads EAGVAQSPRYKIIEKRQSVAFWCNPISGHATLYWYQQILGQGPKLLIQFQNNGVVDDSQLPKDRFSAERLKGVDSTLKIQPAKLEDSAVYLCASSLDAASSYNEQFFGPGTRLTVL.

The J gene is TRBJ2-7, the V gene TRBV7-9; perhaps TRBD1 as D (6 bases). This CDR3 region has 14 residues. The V end lost 4 bases, the J end lost 1 base, and 11 bases lay between the germline ends. Germline V gene data show CDR1 as SEHNR and CDR2 as FQNEAQ (reference sequence). The CDR3 here is CASSYRQASYEQYF. Here the CDR3 DNA reads TGTGCCAGCAGCTACCGACAGGCGTCCTACGAGCAGTACTTC.

The chain has TRBV4-3 and TRBJ2-3, with 8 bases matching TRBD2. Germline lookup yields CDR1 LGHNA and CDR2 YSLEER. CDR3 length: 14 amino acids. The V gene end was trimmed by 4 bases and the J gene end by 6 bases; junction bases not matched to a gene: 6. CDR3 nucleotide sequence: TGCGCCAGCAGCCCCCGACTAGCGTCCGATACGCAGTATTTT. Translation: CASSPRLASDTQYF.

This chain joins TRBV5-1 and TRBJ2-3; 10 bases are a match to TRBD2. Trimming at V came to 0 bases and at J to 4 bases, leaving 5 bases not matched to a gene. CDR1 and CDR2 from the germline V gene are SGHRS and YFSETQ. The CDR3 is 16 residues long. The CDR3 sequence is CASSLAELAGPDTQYF. CDR3 nucleotides: TGCGCCAGCAGCTTGGCCGAACTAGCGGGGCCAGATACGCAGTATTTT.

The chain joins TRBV5-1 to TRBJ1-1; D remains unclear. CDR3 length: 14 amino acids. Germline loops: CDR1 SGHRS, CDR2 YFSETQ. Deletions cut 2 bases from V and 1 base from J, with 9 bases between. The CDR3, as DNA: TGCGCCAGCAGCTTAGTCATCGGGAACACTGAAGCTTTCTTT. Protein: CASSLVIGNTEAFF.

The chain has TRBV29-1 and TRBJ1-4; D is unresolved. The CDR3 totals 15 residues. Germline-derived CDR1 and CDR2 are SQVTM and ANQGSEA. V dropped 0 bases and J dropped 6 bases, with 14 bases sitting between them. The CDR3 spells CSVEESGGVDEKLFF. The CDR3 DNA sequence: TGCAGCGTTGAAGAATCAGGAGGTGTAGATGAAAAACTGTTTTTT.

The chain recombines TRBV5-1 with TRBJ2-1; unclear D gene. Per the germline V gene, CDR1 is SGHRS and CDR2 is YFSETQ. The length of the CDR3 is 17 residues. V was shortened by 4 bases and J by 8 bases, with 25 bases between the two germline ends. The CDR3 protein is CASSQATISSLGDEQFF. CDR3 nucleotides: TGCGCCAGCAGCCAGGCTACAATCAGTTCGTTAGGCGATGAGCAGTTCTTC.

V and J are TRBV6-5 and TRBJ2-7; weak D call: TRBD2 (7 bases). CDR3 length: 14 amino acids. V lost 5 bases and J 7 bases, leaving 18 bases between the germline ends. Germline V gene lookup returns CDR1 MNHEY and CDR2 SVGAGI. The CDR3 sequence is CASSRGGGSGEQYF. For the CDR3, the DNA is TGTGCCAGCAGTCGAGGGGGGGGCTCAGGGGAGCAGTACTTC.

This chain connects TRBV9 to TRBJ1-4; unclear D gene. In germline, CDR1 is SGDLS, CDR2 YYNGEE. V was clipped by 0 bases and J by 11 bases, with 11 bases between them. The CDR3 length is 13 residues. CDR3 region: CASSVDSAGKLFF. The CDR3, as DNA: TGTGCCAGCAGCGTAGACAGTGCTGGCAAACTGTTTTTT.

The genes are TRBV5-1 and TRBJ2-5; tentatively, D is TRBD2 (6 bases). V lost 4 bases to trimming and J lost 1 base, with 14 bases between them. Germline lookup yields CDR1 SGHRS and CDR2 YFSETQ. The CDR3 totals 15 residues. The CDR3 DNA sequence: TGCGCCAGCAGCCCCGGGGGAAACACCCAAGAGACCCAGTACTTC. This codes for CASSPGGNTQETQYF.

For this clone: The sample carries other DNA sequences with the same CDR3. The chain employs TRBV7-2 and TRBJ1-2, with 7 bases matching TRBD1. J was trimmed by 8 bases and V by 5 bases; bases with no gene match: 8. This CDR3 comprises 13 residues. The germline CDR1 and CDR2 sequences are SGHTA and FQGNSA. The chain's CDR3 is CASSPRQGDGYTF. In DNA, the CDR3 is TGTGCCAGCAGCCCCCGACAGGGAGACGGCTACACCTTC.

This clone has just a few counts. The rearrangement joins TRBV5-1 to TRBJ2-5; 9 nucleotides agree with TRBD1. Germline V lookup: CDR1 SGHRS, CDR2 YFSETQ. The CDR3 runs to 17 residues. V shed 0 bases and J 3 bases; nucleotides not matched to a gene: 9. The CDR3 DNA sequence: TGCGCCAGCAGCTTGGGAATCGCGGGGACAGGGAAAGAGACCCAGTACTTC. Its protein product is CASSLGIAGTGKETQYF.

The chain couples TRBV5-1 to TRBJ2-2, with TRBD1 matching over 9 bases. V lost 4 bases, J lost 0 bases, and 4 bases stayed unmatched. Germline CDR1 reads SGHRS; CDR2 reads YFSETQ. The CDR3 extends over 16 amino acids. CDR3 region: CASSIGQGTNTGELFF. DNA of the CDR3: TGCGCCAGCAGCATAGGACAGGGGACGAACACCGGGGAGCTGTTTTTT.

The rearrangement joins TRBV19 to TRBJ1-1; maybe TRBD1 (5 bases). This CDR3 region has 16 residues. V lost 3 bases and J lost 0, with 14 bases in between. The germline CDR1 and CDR2 sequences are LNHDA and SQIVND (reference sequence). CDR3 bases: TGTGCCAGTAGTATCACAGCCGACAGCGTGAACACTGAAGCTTTCTTT. It codes for CASSITADSVNTEAFF.

J is TRBJ1-2 and V is TRBV7-9; 7 bases are shared with TRBD1. CDR3 size: 15 residues. The trim removed 5 bases at V and 7 bases at J, leaving 13 bases unmatched. CDR1 is SEHNR, CDR2 FQNEAQ, per germline (reference sequence). In DNA form, the CDR3 reads TGTGCCAGCAGCGCACGAACAGGGGCTGGAGGTGGCTACACCTTC. Encoded protein: CASSARTGAGGGYTF.